The entry that follows covers one T cell receptor beta chain sequence. This receptor's antigen is unknown. There are no base qualities to consult, and no much larger clone falls within one base. The data belong to a study of identical twins (dated by TCRdb to 2016 to 2017). Regarding the research as a whole: To test whether fetal clonotypes persist, the study used deep sequencing on TCR alpha and beta repertoires from monozygotic twins, unrelated adults of various ages, and cord blood. To rule out contamination, the twin experiments were replicated at different times with different library preparation protocols. The study at large found these results: Abundant cord blood beta clonotypes had fewer insertions, young adult naive repertoires showed a similar but weaker trend, and memory repertoires showed no such trend. Compared with coincidental sharing between unrelated individuals, an excess of low generation-probability sequences was observed among out-of-frame TCR alpha sequences shared between twins. In beta out-of-frame sequences, excess twin sharing was weaker, because having fewer shared sequences lowered the signal-to-noise ratio. Because the same donors could not be followed over many years, the conclusions relied on cross-sectional statistical analysis. Out-of-frame TCR alpha sharing in monozygotic twins was systematically underestimated by recombination models, whereas sharing between unrelated individuals was in agreement with the recombination models. Zero-insertion analyses could be partly confounded by invariant T cells such as MAIT and iNKT, although diverse VJ usage argued against such confounding for most clonotypes.

Every donor in the study was a healthy Caucasian. The researchers also sequenced three unrelated adults who were not twins: a male aged 18 to 30, a male aged 50 to 59, and a female aged 50 to 59. Miltenyi CD45RO+ enrichment and human naive T-cell isolation kits were used to isolate memory (CD45RO+) and naive T cells from PBMC. The library was prepared using 5' RACE. The run used an Illumina HiSeq 2000. Template switching added a universal primer binding site, and the final cDNA carried a unique molecular identifier that allowed TCR cDNA molecules to be counted accurately. First-strand cDNA for TCR alpha and beta chains was synthesized from specific primers in the conserved constant-segment region. To control for contamination, every cDNA library carried two barcodes: a SMART-Mk sample barcode plus Illumina barcodes. TruSeq adapter sequences along with Illumina sample barcodes were introduced in two successive PCR steps. The TCR alpha and beta cDNA libraries were sequenced on the Illumina HiSeq platform using custom primers. Concerning the study's data processing: MiGEC was used to process raw reads and extract unique molecular identifiers, and MiXCR was used to find CDR3 positions. Recombination models were inferred per individual with the repgenHMM and IGoR tools using an EM algorithm. Shared clonotypes were analyzed with the tcR package in R, and sharing was normalized by the product of cloneset sizes. To study raw recombination free of thymic and clonal selection effects, out-of-frame nonproductive sequences were analyzed. TCRdb reprocessed the public reads (quality trimming at Q25 with fastp, clone calling with MiXCR) and kept in-frame beta chains. Every entry covers one CDR3 protein and lists the most common genes and DNA from its rows. It is TCRdb's table, rather than the study itself, that gives the V and J calls and clone size. For this sample the table gives around 340,000 distinct CDR3 sequences, of which approximately 10% were detected only once. Of the sample, about 8.1% is held by the ten largest clones.

The CDR3, cysteine through phenylalanine, is 16 amino acids long. CDR3 DNA only is kept here, 48 bases in frame from base 1. CDR1 and CDR2 (SGHTA, FQGNSA) derive from the germline V gene. The junction carries 14 bases between V and J, which are trimmed by 5 bases and 0 bases respectively. Sequencing used naive T cells sorted from blood. The cell subset or site label on this specimen signifies: cells isolated with a human naive T-cell isolation kit. The chain is assembled from TRBV7-2 and TRBJ2-1; the D region possibly corresponds to TRBD2 (6 bases align). The sequence was collected from a woman aged 50 to 60 in good health. CDR3 loop: CASSLPTRPSYNEQFF. The sequence in DNA is TGTGCCAGCAGCCTACCGACTAGACCCTCCTACAATGAGCAGTTCTTC. Supplemented by the reference TRBV7-2 and TRBJ2-1 proteins around the CDR3, the complete variable domain is GAGVSQSPSNKVTEKGKDVELRCDPISGHTALYWYRQSLGQGLEFLIYFQGNSAPDKSGLPSDRFSAERTGGSVSTLTIQRTQQEDSAVYLCASSLPTRPSYNEQFFGPGTRLTVL.